These T cell receptor beta chains were read from a single sample in a study of T cell repertoires in cytomegalovirus infection. Antigens of these TCRs are unknown. From the reads, TCRdb called clonotypes with MiXCR, one entry per CDR3 protein. The sample has about 220,000 distinct CDR3 sequences; around 35% are singletons. Material: CD8+ T cells from cultured PBMCs, obtained from culture after CMV antigen stimulation. These receptors were taken from a human donor in good health (CMV status not recorded). Some clones in this sample may be carry-over from other donors' samples. The CDR3 runs from the conserved cysteine through the conserved F or W. D genes are given only for firm matches. Clone size, where shown, is once, few, many, or a class for clones that have expanded.

j_gene: TRBJ1-2; d_gene: -; abundance: -; v_gene: TRBV29-1; CDR3nt: TGCAGCGTTGAATTGGAGTCTTATGGCTACACCTTC; CDR3aa: CSVELESYGYTF
j_gene: TRBJ2-4; d_gene: -; abundance: -; v_gene: TRBV7-9; CDR3nt: TGTGCCAGCAGCTTAGGAGTTGCCAAAAACATTCAGTACTTC; CDR3aa: CASSLGVAKNIQYF
j_gene: TRBJ2-1; d_gene: -; abundance: -; v_gene: TRBV6-1; CDR3nt: TGTGCCAGCAGTGTGGGACTCGGGGATGAGCAGTTCTTC; CDR3aa: CASSVGLGDEQFF
j_gene: TRBJ2-7; d_gene: TRBD2; abundance: -; v_gene: TRBV7-3; CDR3nt: TGTGCCAGCAGCTTAAATTCCGGGACTAGCGGGCCTATTGAGCAGTACTTC; CDR3aa: CASSLNSGTSGPIEQYF
j_gene: TRBJ2-3; d_gene: -; abundance: -; v_gene: TRBV11-2; CDR3nt: TGTGCCAGCAGCTATTTACGGGCACAAGATACGCAGTATTTT; CDR3aa: CASSYLRAQDTQYF
j_gene: TRBJ2-7; d_gene: TRBD1; abundance: -; v_gene: TRBV6-8; CDR3nt: TGTGCCAGCAGAGCCCGGGACAGGGGTTCCTACGAGCAGTACTTC; CDR3aa: CASRARDRGSYEQYF
j_gene: TRBJ2-2; d_gene: -; abundance: few; v_gene: TRBV12-3/TRBV12-4; CDR3nt: TGTGCCAGCAGTTTCCGGCGGTCGGCCGGGGAGCTGTTTTTT; CDR3aa: CASSFRRSAGELFF
j_gene: TRBJ2-5; d_gene: TRBD2; abundance: -; v_gene: TRBV12-3/TRBV12-4; CDR3nt: TGTGCCAGCATCATGACCGGGGGGGAGACCCAGTACTTC; CDR3aa: CASIMTGGETQYF
j_gene: TRBJ1-6; d_gene: -; abundance: many; v_gene: TRBV7-9; CDR3nt: TGTGCCAGCCGTTACTCGAGCTCCTATAATTCACCCCTCCACTTT; CDR3aa: CASRYSSSYNSPLHF
j_gene: TRBJ2-1; d_gene: TRBD2; abundance: -; v_gene: TRBV7-2; CDR3nt: TGTGCCAGCAGCTTAGGGACTAGCGGGGGGAACAATGAGCAGTTCTTC; CDR3aa: CASSLGTSGGNNEQFF
j_gene: TRBJ2-7; d_gene: -; abundance: -; v_gene: TRBV4-1; CDR3nt: TGTGCCAGCAGCCAAGAAGTGCGAGGCTACGAGCAGTACTTC; CDR3aa: CASSQEVRGYEQYF
j_gene: TRBJ2-1; d_gene: TRBD2; abundance: -; v_gene: TRBV6-6; CDR3nt: TGTGCCAGCAGAAGCGGGAGGGCCATTGATGAGCAGTTCTTC; CDR3aa: CASRSGRAIDEQFF
j_gene: TRBJ2-7; d_gene: TRBD1; abundance: few; v_gene: TRBV28; CDR3nt: TGTGCCAGCACCCCCTGGCAGGGGGCGTACGAGCAGTACTTC; CDR3aa: CASTPWQGAYEQYF
j_gene: TRBJ1-2; d_gene: TRBD1; abundance: few; v_gene: TRBV7-9; CDR3nt: TGTGCCAGCAGATCAGGGGGCGAAGACTATGGCTACACCTTC; CDR3aa: CASRSGGEDYGYTF
j_gene: TRBJ1-1; d_gene: -; abundance: -; v_gene: TRBV7-9; CDR3nt: TGTGCCAGCAGCTTAGCCGCGCCGGGGGCTGAAGCTTTCTTT; CDR3aa: CASSLAAPGAEAFF
j_gene: TRBJ2-1; d_gene: -; abundance: -; v_gene: TRBV5-1; CDR3nt: TGCGCCAGCAGCGACGCGGACATCTCCTACAATGAGCAGTTCTTC; CDR3aa: CASSDADISYNEQFF
j_gene: TRBJ1-2; d_gene: -; abundance: -; v_gene: TRBV6-1; CDR3nt: TGTGCCAGCAGTGAAGCGTCAGGGAGCTACACCTTC; CDR3aa: CASSEASGSYTF
j_gene: TRBJ2-1; d_gene: TRBD1; abundance: -; v_gene: TRBV12-3/TRBV12-4; CDR3nt: TGTGCCAGCAGTTTATCTAAGGGGGCCTCCTACAATGATCAGTTCTTC; CDR3aa: CASSLSKGASYNDQFF
j_gene: TRBJ2-6; d_gene: -; abundance: few; v_gene: TRBV7-9; CDR3nt: TGTGCCAGCAGCCCCCCCGACAGCTTCTCCTCTGGGGCCAACGTCCTGACTTTC; CDR3aa: CASSPPDSFSSGANVLTF
j_gene: TRBJ2-2; d_gene: -; abundance: once; v_gene: TRBV9; CDR3nt: TGTGCCAGCAGCGCCAAACAGGGAAACACCGGGGAGCTGTTTTTT; CDR3aa: CASSAKQGNTGELFF
j_gene: TRBJ2-1; d_gene: -; abundance: -; v_gene: TRBV28; CDR3nt: TGTGCCAGCAGTTTTCTAGAAGGGAATGAGCAGTTCTTC; CDR3aa: CASSFLEGNEQFF
j_gene: TRBJ2-2; d_gene: -; abundance: -; v_gene: TRBV6-6; CDR3nt: TGTGCCAGCATCGAGACGATCCCCGGGGAGCTGTTTTTT; CDR3aa: CASIETIPGELFF